This T cell receptor (beta chain) appears in the sequencing data of a study of CD8 T cells in ankylosing spondylitis. Whole-study results and caveats: Blood of patients with ankylosing spondylitis appeared to be characterized by a TCR beta motif of about eight highly homologous variants.

TCRdb re-analysed the 5' RACE reads in MiXCR, keeping a single row per CDR3 protein. The repertoire has some 840,000 distinct CDR3 sequences, approximately 12% of them found once; the top ten carry roughly 0.51%. Note on this clonotype: The antigen is undetermined.

The CDR3 covers 16 residues. Germline lookup yields CDR1 LNHNV and CDR2 YYDKDF (reference sequence). The ends lost 3 bases at V and 0 bases at J; junction bases unmatched: 7. This rearrangement joins TRBV15 to TRBJ2-7, with 8 bases that match TRBD1. The material sequenced was blood, either unsorted or a sorted T cell fraction (not recorded which). This TCR came from a male donor with ankylosing spondylitis. The CDR3 region has the DNA TGTGCCACCAGCAGGGCCAGGGGGCCAAACTCCTACGAGCAGTACTTC. It translates to CATSRARGPNSYEQYF.